This TCR beta chain was recorded in a study of long-term antiretroviral therapy in people with HIV (dated by TCRdb to between 2021 and 2024). In terms of the full investigation: Collection of the earliest samples took place about a decade ahead of the 2015 WHO recommendation for immediate ART, at a time when ART was typically delayed until CD4 counts fell. Whether ART initiation and durable HIV suppression were associated with changes in peripheral blood TRB repertoire composition and diversity was tested in a retrospective serial study. Of the 30 to 35 participants with HIV, some 12 were female. A total of roughly 200 cryopreserved PBMC samples were contributed to the cohort by 30 adults with confirmed HIV infection, with samples collected serially over a mean of roughly six years (range 1-12). No cross-contamination during QIAcube processing turned up in test extractions that ran a monoclonal T-cell line alongside around 32 polyclonal samples.

Concerning this clone itself: It lacks a known antigen. No much larger clone is present one base from it, and per-base qualities are unavailable.

The immunoSEQ hsTCRB v3.0 assay was used at survey level resolution for TRB variable region sequencing. TRB sequencing targeted a depth of about 35,000-50,000 T-cell genomes per sample. Pooled TRB libraries were sequenced on an Illumina MiSeq with a v3 150-cycle kit. In the authors' own workflow: Repertoire analysis was performed in R inside a reproducible Nextflow workflow that covered QC, data transformation and analysis. LymphoSeq2, an R package for AIRR-Seq data exploration, was used to implement custom analyses. Several samples yielding fewer than 5000 total TRB sequences were excluded, leaving over 150 analyzed HIV repertoires. Among the approximately 190 retained HIV repertoires, approximately 61 were collected before ART initiation and 129 after ART initiation. Each repertoire was downsampled to 5000 TRB nucleotide sequences, and summary statistics were averaged across 100 downsampling iterations. The analysis kept only TRB sequences whose CDR3 regions were at least seven amino acids long. Two measures captured diversity: a Shannon entropy-derived clonality score and the Gini coefficient. In repertoire networks, the top 5000 CDR3 amino acid sequences were linked whenever an edit distance of one separated two sequences. For TRB CDR3 amino acid sequences, GLIPH2 was used to predict antigen specificity groups and MHC restriction. Known CMV, EBV, HIV or tissue antigen associations were flagged by matching CDR3 amino acid sequences against VDJdb and McPAS-TCR. Pre-ART, post-ART and control groups were compared with Wilcoxon signed-rank tests and Holm-Bonferroni correction. Sourced from immuneACCESS, this table was stored by TCRdb with only in-frame sequences that have V and J called. A share of the clones is absent; for the studies checked, an unresolved V gene accounts for under half, and the remainder has no known explanation. V, J and clone size are those of that table, while D and trimming were read from the DNA. In this sample the table shows some 40,000 clones, about 94% of which occur a single time. The top ten clonotypes cover roughly 2.2% of the sample.

Participants were included only if at least one PBMC sample before ART initiation and at least two post-ART samples were available. All participants with HIV were treated in the United States of America. Before DNA extraction, cryopreserved samples of about 0.95-11 million PBMC were thawed and then washed. At the time of the earliest PBMC sample, participants with HIV were aged between about 23 and 55 years. Each participant contributed PBMC samples from 1-4 timepoints before ART initiation and 2-8 timepoints after ART initiation, with a median of 7 samples. Serial HIV viral load, CD4+ T-cell count, ART history and demographic data were obtained for every participant. Using a Qiagen kit on a QIAcube, genomic DNA was extracted from unsorted PBMC, with samples processed in batches of 12. Broader findings and caveats from the paper: Because PBMC availability was limited, only the TCR beta chain was sequenced, with no alpha chain pairing. ART initiation was associated with a significant increase in TRB diversity, but diversity stayed significantly below transplant donor controls even after long-term ART. Narrower CDR3 length ranges were observed in HIV repertoires than in controls, and an antigen-experienced repertoire with only a slight naive shift after ART was suggested by the network structure. Because pre-ART samples had limited cell numbers, unsorted PBMC were profiled rather than sorted CD4+ and CD8+ T cells. The samples span the years 2004 to 2017, and the ART regimens used at that time may not be as effective as current regimens. Inferences about post-ART repertoire changes were limited because no data were available on ART adherence, viral resistance or therapy changes. Expanded TRB clones identified before ART initiation dominated the repertoire at all time points, although this dominance fluctuated and declined in many PLHIV after ART.

CDR3 length: 12 amino acids, cysteine to phenylalanine. Just CDR3 DNA is preserved here, 36 bases in frame from base 1. Trimming at the junction amounts to 3 bases on V and 13 bases on J, and the germline ends lie 11 bases apart. CDR1 and CDR2 were assigned from the germline V gene (reference sequence) as SGHNT and YYREEE. The source material was unsorted PBMCs, sampled almost 9.5 years after starting antiretroviral therapy. The receptor was isolated from a young man with HIV. In this chain, TRBV5-4 is recombined with TRBJ1-6, with TRBD1 as a weak D call on 6 bases. The DNA is TGTGCCAGCAGCTCCGCTCAGGGGCCCCTCCACTTT. Its translation reads: CASSSAQGPLHF.